One and the same sample provided the 9 T cell receptor beta chains below, sequenced in a study of T cell responses to AZD1222 COVID-19 vaccine. TCRdb's table, derived via immunoSEQ multiplex PCR, lists solely in-frame clones and lacks some. The sample holds just under 90,000 clones; approximately 86% are singletons and the top ten take around 5.8%. The sample in question was peripheral blood, obtained on day 0 of AZD1222 vaccination. The receptors were sampled from an adult in good health.

The chain uses TRBV11-2 and TRBJ2-7; TRBD2 matches at 7 bases. CDR1 and CDR2 (germline): SGHAT, FQNNGV. J lost 4 bases, V lost 6 bases, and 12 bases had no gene match. This CDR3 comprises 15 residues. The CDR3 is CASRFTSALGYEQYF. The CDR3 DNA sequence: TGTGCCAGCAGATTTACTAGCGCCCTAGGTTACGAGCAGTACTTC.

The sample holds one count of this clone. The CDR3 region is CASSYPRGGFLEAFF. CDR3 in DNA: TGTGCCAGCAGTTATCCCCGGGGTGGGTTCCTTGAAGCTTTCTTT. The chain couples TRBV6-2 or TRBV6-3 to TRBJ1-1; D uncertain. V lost 3 bases to trimming and J lost 7 bases, with 18 bases between them. Germline loops: CDR1 MNHEY, CDR2 SVGEGT. The CDR3 is 15 residues long.

The rearrangement uses TRBV27 and TRBJ2-7; 10 bases fit TRBD1. The J segment lost 5 bases and the V segment lost 4 bases, leaving 5 bases of the junction unmatched. The length of the CDR3 is 14 residues. The V gene's germline CDR1 is MNHEY and CDR2 SMNVEV (reference sequence). This CDR3 is CASSSDRGSNEQYF. CDR3 sequence (DNA): TGTGCCAGCAGTTCGGACAGGGGGTCCAACGAGCAGTACTTC.

J is TRBJ2-7 and V is TRBV15; D is uncertain. The CDR3 contains 12 residues. With 3 bases removed from V and 2 bases from J, the gap between germline ends came to 5 bases. Germline loops: CDR1 LNHNV, CDR2 YYDKDF (reference sequence). The CDR3 region has the DNA TGTGCCACCAGCAGTACAGCCTACGAGCAGTACTTC. It codes for CATSSTAYEQYF.

The V gene is TRBV6-5, the J gene TRBJ1-5, with D unclear. This CDR3 comprises 13 residues. Trimming stripped 7 bases from V and 3 bases from J, with 10 bases between. Germline V gene data show CDR1 as MNHEY and CDR2 as SVGAGI. Here the CDR3 reads CASTLQNNQPQHF. The DNA of the CDR3 is TGTGCCAGCACCCTACAGAACAATCAGCCCCAGCATTTT.

V and J are TRBV6-2 or TRBV6-3 and TRBJ2-1; D not certain. V lost 2 bases, J lost 7 bases, and 15 bases lay in between. CDR1 is MNHEY and CDR2 is SVGEGT in the germline V gene. CDR3 length equals 15 residues. CDR3 amino acids: CASSYQQSLTNEQFF. CDR3 in DNA: TGTGCCAGCAGTTACCAGCAATCATTGACGAATGAGCAGTTCTTC.

This rearrangement joins TRBV25-1 to TRBJ2-2; D unclear. The V gene lost 3 bases and the J gene lost 8 bases, with 4 bases spanning the gap. This CDR3 region has 11 residues. Looked up from germline, CDR1 is MGHDK and CDR2 is SYGVNS. Here the CDR3 DNA reads TGTGCCAGCAGTGATTGGGGGGAGCTGTTTTTT. Amino acids: CASSDWGELFF.

The rearrangement joins TRBV11-2 to TRBJ2-1; no firm D call. V was trimmed by 0 bases and J by 7 bases, leaving 7 bases between them. The CDR3 is 13 amino acids. CDR1 SGHAT and CDR2 FQNNGV come from the germline V gene. CDR3 residues: CASSLDLANEQFF. In nucleotides, the CDR3 is TGTGCCAGCAGCTTAGATCTCGCTAATGAGCAGTTCTTC.

The chain recombines TRBV7-3 with TRBJ2-1; no clear D gene. This CDR3 has 14 amino acids. Germline V gene sequence: CDR1 SGHTA, CDR2 FQGTGA. V was shortened by 2 bases and J by 4 bases, with 9 bases between the two germline ends. The CDR3 is CASSLGQAYNEQFF. The DNA of the CDR3 is TGTGCCAGCAGCTTAGGCCAGGCTTACAATGAGCAGTTCTTC.